This paragraph covers one T cell receptor (beta chain) sequence. Assay: immunoSEQ multiplex PCR; the TCRdb copy retains only in-frame clones and omits some. Of about 75,000 clones listed, around nine tenths are singletons. This sample was included in a study of T cell changes during pregnancy in multiple sclerosis. Trimming left V 6 bases short and J 0 bases short, with 17 bases between. This CDR3 is built from 15 residues. Germline values: CDR1 SQVTM, CDR2 ANQGSEA. The receptor's source is a female donor with multiple sclerosis, enrolled in a pregnancy study. The rearrangement joins TRBV29-1 to TRBJ1-1; D gene uncertain. The material sequenced was CD4+ T cells from peripheral blood mononuclear cells, taken before pregnancy. CDR3 protein: CSVSPTGTMNTEAFF. As DNA, the CDR3 is TGCAGCGTATCCCCTACGGGAACCATGAACACTGAAGCTTTCTTT.